The 20 T cell receptor beta chains listed next were all sequenced from one sample in a study of CD8+ T cells in alopecia areata. cDNA serving as the sequencing template came from extracted, reverse transcribed RNA. Repertoires were generated with immunoSEQ multiplex PCR, while TCRdb's copy carries only in-frame clones and drops some. The sample holds around 150,000 clones, about 60% seen once. The specimen was CD4+ T cells sorted from blood. The receptors were sampled from a human donor in good health.

V gene TRBV18 combines with J gene TRBJ2-3, with D hard to call. V was shortened by 0 bases and J by 2 bases, with 18 bases between the two germline ends. Per germline, CDR1 KGHSH and CDR2 LQKENI. The CDR3 spans 18 residues. This chain's CDR3 is CASSPPLETAQVTDTQYF. In DNA form, the CDR3 reads TGTGCCAGCTCACCACCGCTAGAAACGGCCCAAGTCACAGATACGCAGTATTTT. The full variable domain, with the rest looked up from reference TRBV18 and TRBJ2-3, is NAGVMQNPRHLVRRRGQEARLRCSPMKGHSHVYWYRQLPEEGLKFMVYLQKENIIDESGMPKERFSAEFPKEGPSILRIQQVVRGDSAAYFCASSPPLETAQVTDTQYFGPGTRLTVL.

The J gene is TRBJ2-7, the V gene TRBV29-1; the match to TRBD1 covers 11 bases. V shed 5 bases, J shed 1 base, and the junction held 7 bases outside the gene matches. The CDR3 consists of 15 residues. Germline V gene data show CDR1 as SQVTM and CDR2 as ANQGSEA. DNA for the CDR3: TGCAGCGTTCAACGGGACAGGGGGGCTTCCTACGAGCAGTACTTC. The encoded protein is CSVQRDRGASYEQYF.

The chain couples TRBV15 to TRBJ2-1, with a weak D call TRBD1 (6 bases). V lost 1 base and J 8 bases, leaving 12 bases between the germline ends. Germline V gene data show CDR1 as LNHNV and CDR2 as YYDKDF (reference sequence). The CDR3 runs to 14 residues. The CDR3 is CATSRGTDFDEQFF. The CDR3 DNA reads as TGTGCCACCAGCAGAGGGACAGACTTCGATGAGCAGTTCTTC.

The V call is TRBV29-1, the J call TRBJ1-2; TRBD1 aligns across 7 bases. The CDR3 spans 12 residues. CDR1 is SQVTM and CDR2 is ANQGSEA in the germline V gene. V lost 3 bases to trimming and J lost 4 bases; unmatched junction nucleotides: 2. CDR3 sequence: CSVEDRLYGYTF. For the CDR3, the DNA is TGCAGCGTTGAGGACAGGCTCTATGGCTACACCTTC. Using reference TRBV29-1 and TRBJ1-2 for the parts outside the CDR3, the full variable domain is SAVISQKPSRDICQRGTSLTIQCQVDSQVTMMFWYRQQPGQSLTLIATANQGSEATYESGFVIDKFPISRPNLTFSTLTVSNMSPEDSSIYLCSVEDRLYGYTFGSGTRLTVV.

The V call is TRBV7-9, the J call TRBJ2-7; TRBD1 agrees at 7 bases. The CDR3 length is 13 residues. J gave up 4 bases and V 5 bases, and 5 bases lay outside the gene matches. The V gene's germline CDR1 is SEHNR and CDR2 FQNEAQ (reference sequence). For the CDR3, the DNA is TGTGCCAGCAGCCCGACAGGGTGGTACGAGCAGTACTTC. This translates into CASSPTGWYEQYF.

The V gene is TRBV14, the J gene TRBJ2-2; tentative D call: TRBD1 (6 bases). CDR3 size: 11 residues. Trimming cost V 9 bases and J 6 bases, with 8 bases left between them. Germline CDR1 reads SGHDN; CDR2 reads FVKESK. The CDR3 bases are TGTGCCAGAACAGGGTCCGGGGAGCTGTTTTTT. It encodes CARTGSGELFF.

The genes are TRBV7-6 and TRBJ2-3, with D possibly TRBD1 on 5 matching bases. CDR1 and CDR2 (germline): SGHVS, FNYEAQ. The V and J ends lost 7 bases and 0 bases respectively, with 17 bases between them. The CDR3 is made up of 16 amino acids. CDR3 region: CASTPVQDMSTDTQYF. The CDR3, as DNA: TGTGCCAGCACCCCGGTCCAGGACATGAGCACAGATACGCAGTATTTT.

This clone has just a few counts. The chain employs TRBV30 and TRBJ1-1, with D possibly being TRBD1 (5 bases). The CDR3 consists of 13 residues. The V end lost 4 bases, the J end lost 4 bases, and 13 bases lay between the germline ends. The germline gives CDR1 GTSNPN, CDR2 SVGIG (reference sequence). The CDR3 DNA reads TGTGCCTGGAATCGGGGGATGGGCACTGAAGCTTTCTTT. Its translation: CAWNRGMGTEAFF.

This clone was detected only a few times. The chain joins TRBV25-1 to TRBJ2-7; 7 bases agree with TRBD1. V shed 3 bases, J shed 7 bases, and the junction held 12 bases outside the gene matches. CDR1 and CDR2 (germline): MGHDK, SYGVNS. This CDR3 is built from 15 residues. This CDR3 reads CASSDLRQGVREQYF. CDR3 coding DNA: TGTGCCAGCAGTGATCTGAGACAGGGTGTTAGGGAGCAGTACTTC.

The chain links TRBV7-2 to TRBJ1-3; D is uncertain. The CDR3 is made up of 15 amino acids. Trimming shortened V by 1 base and J by 0 bases, and 7 bases separated the two germline ends. Germline assignment: CDR1 SGHTA and CDR2 FQGNSA. As DNA, the CDR3 is TGTGCCAGCAGCTTAGGGGCCTTCTCTGGAAACACCATATATTTT. Encoded protein: CASSLGAFSGNTIYF.

The chain uses TRBV5-1 and TRBJ2-7, with D uncertain. Germline CDR1 SGHRS, CDR2 YFSETQ. The CDR3 length is 14 residues. V gave up 0 bases and J gave up 0 bases, with 7 bases separating them. The CDR3 nucleotides read TGCGCCAGCAGCTTGGGTTACAGCTCCTACGAGCAGTACTTC. Protein sequence: CASSLGYSSYEQYF.

The rearrangement joins TRBV5-6 to TRBJ1-2; the D gene is possibly TRBD1 (5 bases). Germline V CDR1 and CDR2: SGHDT, YYEEEE. V was pared by 2 bases and J by 8 bases, with 13 bases between. CDR3 length: 13 amino acids. The CDR3 region has the DNA TGTGCCAGCAGCTTACGGACAACGGGAGGCTACACCTTC. Its translation is CASSLRTTGGYTF.

The chain uses TRBV2 and TRBJ1-2; D uncertain. Trimming cost V 5 bases and J 2 bases, with 6 bases left between them. Germline V lookup: CDR1 SNHLY, CDR2 FYNNEI. The CDR3 contains 12 residues. CDR3 protein: CASSRLNYGYTF. The CDR3 bases are TGTGCCAGCAGTAGACTCAACTATGGCTACACCTTC. The full variable domain, rest sourced from reference TRBV2 and TRBJ1-2, is EPEVTQTPSHQVTQMGQEVILRCVPISNHLYFYWYRQILGQKVEFLVSFYNNEISEKSEIFDDQFSVERPDGSNFTLKIRSTKLEDSAMYFCASSRLNYGYTFGSGTRLTVV.

This rearrangement joins TRBV18 to TRBJ2-1; D may be TRBD2 (6 bases). Germline CDR1 KGHSH, CDR2 LQKENI. With 6 bases removed from V and 0 bases from J, the gap between germline ends came to 12 bases. The CDR3 is made up of 15 amino acids. In DNA, the CDR3 is TGTGCCAGCTCCCTTCTAGCGACCTCCTACAATGAGCAGTTCTTC. This codes for CASSLLATSYNEQFF. Based on the CDR3 plus reference TRBV18 and TRBJ2-1, the full variable domain is NAGVMQNPRHLVRRRGQEARLRCSPMKGHSHVYWYRQLPEEGLKFMVYLQKENIIDESGMPKERFSAEFPKEGPSILRIQQVVRGDSAAYFCASSLLATSYNEQFFGPGTRLTVL.

V and J are TRBV29-1 and TRBJ1-5, with D perhaps TRBD1 (6 bases). This CDR3 spans 13 amino acids. CDR1 is SQVTM, CDR2 ANQGSEA, per germline. V gave up 7 bases and J gave up 3 bases, with 13 bases separating them. The CDR3 protein is CSAKRGYNQPQHF. CDR3 sequence (DNA): TGCAGCGCCAAGAGGGGGTACAATCAGCCCCAGCATTTT.

The V call is TRBV11-2, the J call TRBJ2-5; D may match TRBD1 or TRBD2 (5 bases each). This CDR3 region has 13 residues. Trimming pared 5 bases from V and 5 bases from J, leaving 12 bases between. Germline CDR1 and CDR2: SGHAT and FQNNGV. The CDR3 loop is CASSPGTTETQYF. As DNA, the CDR3 is TGTGCCAGCAGCCCCGGGACGACCGAGACCCAGTACTTC.

The gene calls are TRBV7-9 and TRBJ1-5; 7 bases fit TRBD1. CDR3 length: 12 amino acids. The V gene's germline CDR1 is SEHNR and CDR2 FQNEAQ (reference sequence). V lost 5 bases and J lost 12; bases outside the gene matches: 7. The CDR3 is CASSLGDRDQHF. The CDR3 DNA reads TGTGCCAGCAGCCTCGGAGACAGGGACCAGCATTTT.

This chain joins TRBV30 and TRBJ2-5; D may be TRBD2 (5 bases). The germline V and J ends were trimmed by 5 bases and 3 bases, with 10 bases remaining between them. This CDR3 is built from 12 residues. In germline, CDR1 is GTSNPN, CDR2 SVGIG (reference sequence). In nucleotides, the CDR3 is TGTGCCTGGGGGCCCGGGGAAGAGACCCAGTACTTC. This sequence encodes CAWGPGEETQYF. The full variable domain, its missing parts supplied by reference TRBV30 and TRBJ2-5, is SQTIHQWPATLVQPVGSPLSLECTVEGTSNPNLYWYRQAAGRGLQLLFYSVGIGQISSEVPQNLSASRPQDRQFILSSKKLLLSDSGFYLCAWGPGEETQYFGPGTRLLVL.

CDR3 nucleotides: TGTGCCAGCAGCGCCGGTTCTAGCGGGAGGGCCTCCGGGGAGCTGTTTTTT. Translating gives CASSAGSSGRASGELFF. This rearrangement joins TRBV9 to TRBJ2-2; 12 nucleotides align to TRBD2. CDR3 length: 17 amino acids. V dropped 3 bases and J dropped 6; count of bases not matched to a gene: 9. CDR1 and CDR2 (germline): SGDLS, YYNGEE.

The chain is built from TRBV2 and TRBJ1-5; D is uncertain. Per germline, CDR1 SNHLY and CDR2 FYNNEI. The CDR3 has 13 residues. Trimming removed 6 bases from V and 7 bases from J, with 13 bases in between. Here the CDR3 DNA reads TGTGCCAGCAGGAGGGAGGTGAAACAGCCCCAGCATTTT. This codes for CASRREVKQPQHF. Supplemented by reference TRBV2 and TRBJ1-5, the full variable domain reads EPEVTQTPSHQVTQMGQEVILRCVPISNHLYFYWYRQILGQKVEFLVSFYNNEISEKSEIFDDQFSVERPDGSNFTLKIRSTKLEDSAMYFCASRREVKQPQHFGDGTRLSIL.